Below, 5 T cell receptor beta chains from the same sample are listed, as sequenced in a study of blood T cell repertoires in COVID-19. Method: immunoSEQ multiplex PCR; TCRdb's copy keeps in-frame clones and lacks some. This table holds roughly 380,000 clones, more than 75% found once. Sequencing was carried out using PBMCs or T cells enriched from blood (not recorded which). These receptors were collected from a man younger than 40 who had recovered from COVID-19.

This clone was picked up many times. This sequence joins TRBV30 and TRBJ1-2, with a weak D call TRBD1 (6 bases). The germline CDR1 and CDR2 sequences are GTSNPN and SVGIG (reference sequence). CDR3 size: 14 residues. The germline V and J ends were trimmed by 3 bases and 5 bases, with 16 bases remaining between them. This CDR3 reads CAWRGTAQGYGYTF. The CDR3 DNA reads as TGTGCCTGGAGAGGAACAGCTCAGGGGTATGGCTACACCTTC.

The J gene is TRBJ1-5, the V gene TRBV2; TRBD1 matches 7 bases. V dropped 5 bases and J dropped 3; count of bases not matched to a gene: 4. This CDR3 has 14 residues. The V gene's germline CDR1 is SNHLY and CDR2 FYNNEI. CDR3 region: CASSQDRFNQPQHF. Written as DNA, the CDR3 is TGTGCCAGCAGTCAGGACAGGTTCAATCAGCCCCAGCATTTT.

The chain has TRBV4-2 and TRBJ1-4; tentative D call: TRBD1 (5 bases). Germline V gene sequence: CDR1 LGHNA, CDR2 YNFKEQ. V was pared by 0 bases and J by 4 bases, with 15 bases between. The CDR3 length is 17 residues. The chain's CDR3 is CASSQEAFRADNEKLFF. The DNA for the CDR3 is TGTGCCAGCAGCCAAGAAGCTTTCAGGGCGGATAATGAAAAACTGTTTTTT.

J is TRBJ1-1 and V is TRBV2, with D possibly TRBD1 on 5 matching bases. Germline V gene sequence: CDR1 SNHLY, CDR2 FYNNEI. The CDR3 length is 14 residues. V was shortened by 1 base and J by 4 bases, with 10 bases between the two germline ends. The CDR3, as DNA: TGTGCCAGCAGTGAAGAGGTGGGGGGCACTGAAGCTTTCTTT. Its translation: CASSEEVGGTEAFF.

This chain connects TRBV10-3 to TRBJ1-1; TRBD1 matches 7 bases. This CDR3 contains 13 residues. Germline-derived CDR1 and CDR2 are ENHRY and SYGVKD. V was pared by 7 bases and J by 6 bases, with 8 bases of the junction left unmatched. The CDR3 DNA follows: TGTGCCATCACGCTCGACAGGGCGGCTGAAGCTTTCTTT. Translating gives CAITLDRAAEAFF.